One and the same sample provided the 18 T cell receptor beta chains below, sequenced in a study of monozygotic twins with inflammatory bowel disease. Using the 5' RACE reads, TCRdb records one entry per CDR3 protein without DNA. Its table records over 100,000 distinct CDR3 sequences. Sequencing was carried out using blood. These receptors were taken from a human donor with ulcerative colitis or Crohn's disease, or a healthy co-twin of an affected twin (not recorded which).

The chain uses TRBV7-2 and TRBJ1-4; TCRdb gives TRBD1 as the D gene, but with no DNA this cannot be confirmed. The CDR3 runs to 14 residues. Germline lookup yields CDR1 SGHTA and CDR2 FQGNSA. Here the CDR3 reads CASSPDRLREKLFF.

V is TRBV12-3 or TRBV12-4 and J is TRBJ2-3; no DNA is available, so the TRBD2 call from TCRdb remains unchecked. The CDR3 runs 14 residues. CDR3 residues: CASSPIGAPDTQYF.

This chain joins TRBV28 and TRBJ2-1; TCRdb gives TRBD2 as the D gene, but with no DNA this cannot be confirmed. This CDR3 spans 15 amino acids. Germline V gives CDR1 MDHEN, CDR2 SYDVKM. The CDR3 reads CASRSIGLAGDEQFF.

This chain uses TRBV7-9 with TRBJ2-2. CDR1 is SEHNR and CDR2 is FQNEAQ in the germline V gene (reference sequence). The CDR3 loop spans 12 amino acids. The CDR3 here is CASRYRTGELFF.

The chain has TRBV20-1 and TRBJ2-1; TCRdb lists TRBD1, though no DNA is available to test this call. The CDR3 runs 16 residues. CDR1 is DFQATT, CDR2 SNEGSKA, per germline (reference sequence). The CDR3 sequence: CSASKGGQGSGNEQFF.

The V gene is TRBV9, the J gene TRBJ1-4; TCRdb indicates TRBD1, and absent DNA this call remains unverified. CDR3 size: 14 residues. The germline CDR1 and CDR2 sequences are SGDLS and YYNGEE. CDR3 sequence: CASSDPTGGEKLFF.

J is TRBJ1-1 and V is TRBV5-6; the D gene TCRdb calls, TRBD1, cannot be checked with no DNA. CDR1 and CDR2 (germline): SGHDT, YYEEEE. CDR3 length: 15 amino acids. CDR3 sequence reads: CASSFDNRVSTEAFF.

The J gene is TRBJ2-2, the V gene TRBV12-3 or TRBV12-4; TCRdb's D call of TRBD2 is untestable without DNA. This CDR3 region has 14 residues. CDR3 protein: CASSSGLNTGELFF.

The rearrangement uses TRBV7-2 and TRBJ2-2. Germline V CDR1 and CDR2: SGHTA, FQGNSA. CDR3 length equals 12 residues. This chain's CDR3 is CASSLNIGELFF.

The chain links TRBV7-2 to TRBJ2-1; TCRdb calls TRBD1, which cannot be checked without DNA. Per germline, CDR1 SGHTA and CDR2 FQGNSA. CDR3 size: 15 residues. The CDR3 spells CASTQRAGRYNEQFF.

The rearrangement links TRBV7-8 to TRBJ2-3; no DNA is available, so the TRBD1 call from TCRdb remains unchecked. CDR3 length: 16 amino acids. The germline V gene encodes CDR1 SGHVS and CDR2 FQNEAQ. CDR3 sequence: CASSRDRVQIPNTQYF.

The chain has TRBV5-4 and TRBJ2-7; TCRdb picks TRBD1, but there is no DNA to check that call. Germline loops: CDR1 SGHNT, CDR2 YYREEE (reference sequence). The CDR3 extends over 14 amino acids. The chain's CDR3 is CASSDRDRDYEQYF.

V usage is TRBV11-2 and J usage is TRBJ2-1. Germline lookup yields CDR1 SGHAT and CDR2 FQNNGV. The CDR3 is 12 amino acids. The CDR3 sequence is CASSFDFNEQFF.

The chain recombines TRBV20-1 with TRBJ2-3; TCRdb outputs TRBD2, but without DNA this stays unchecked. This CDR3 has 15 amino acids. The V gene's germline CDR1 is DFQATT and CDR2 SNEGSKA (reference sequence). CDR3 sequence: CSASTGLAGTDTQYF.

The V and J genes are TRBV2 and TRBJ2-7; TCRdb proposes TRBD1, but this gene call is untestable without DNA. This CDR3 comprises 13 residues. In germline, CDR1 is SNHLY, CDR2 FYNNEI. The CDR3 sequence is CASNPGTAYEQYF.

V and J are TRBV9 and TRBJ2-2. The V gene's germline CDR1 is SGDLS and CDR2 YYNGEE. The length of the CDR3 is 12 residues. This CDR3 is CASEAYDGELFF.

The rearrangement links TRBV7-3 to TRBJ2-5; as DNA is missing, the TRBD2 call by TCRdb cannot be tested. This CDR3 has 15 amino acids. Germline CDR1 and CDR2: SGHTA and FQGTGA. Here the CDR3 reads CASSRGTSRQETQYF. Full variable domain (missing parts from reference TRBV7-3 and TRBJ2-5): GAGVSQTPSNKVTEKGKYVELRCDPISGHTALYWYRQSLGQGPEFLIYFQGTGAADDSGLPNDRFFAVRPEGSVSTLKIQRTERGDSAVYLCASSRGTSRQETQYFGPGTRLLVL.

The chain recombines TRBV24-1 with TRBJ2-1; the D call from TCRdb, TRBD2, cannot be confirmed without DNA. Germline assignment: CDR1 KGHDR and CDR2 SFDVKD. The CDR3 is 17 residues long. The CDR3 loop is CATSDPRDGRIYNEQFF.